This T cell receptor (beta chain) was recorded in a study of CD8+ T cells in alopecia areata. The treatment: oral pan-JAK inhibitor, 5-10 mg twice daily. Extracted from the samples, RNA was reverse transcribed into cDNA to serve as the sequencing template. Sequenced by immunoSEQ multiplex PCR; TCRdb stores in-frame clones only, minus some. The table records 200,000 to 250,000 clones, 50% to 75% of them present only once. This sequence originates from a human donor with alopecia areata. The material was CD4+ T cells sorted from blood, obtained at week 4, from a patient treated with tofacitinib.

Here the CDR3 reads CSVEENNYGYTF. For the CDR3, the DNA is TGCAGCGTTGAAGAGAATAACTATGGCTACACCTTC. The chain joins TRBV29-1 to TRBJ1-2; D unresolved. V dropped 0 bases and J dropped 1 base, with 3 bases sitting between them. This CDR3 region has 12 residues. Germline loops: CDR1 SQVTM, CDR2 ANQGSEA.